A selection of T cell receptor beta chains follows, all from one sample in a study of monozygotic twins with inflammatory bowel disease. TCRdb re-called the 5' RACE reads; one entry per CDR3 protein, DNA not given. In total, the table holds about 420,000 distinct CDR3 sequences. The sequencing input was blood. The receptor source for this set is a human donor with ulcerative colitis or Crohn's disease, or a healthy co-twin of an affected twin (not recorded which). CDR3s include the opening cysteine and the closing phenylalanine or tryptophan. The order of the fields is J gene, V gene, CDR3 protein.

>TRBJ2-1|TRBV18
CASSYWGADEQFF
>TRBJ2-1|TRBV11-1
CASSFGFGAGEVNNEQFF
>TRBJ1-6|TRBV25-1
CASSEYEGLGNSPLHF
>TRBJ1-5|TRBV7-9
CASSRTGNNQPQHF
>TRBJ2-1|TRBV20-1
CSARPLAGSYNEQFF
>TRBJ1-2|TRBV5-5
CASSLEGAYGYTF
>TRBJ1-4|TRBV19
CASSKTGTQNEKLFF
>TRBJ2-6|TRBV19
CASSIMGLGRGANVLTF
>TRBJ2-5|TRBV4-3
CASSQDTGQGQETQYF
>TRBJ2-3|TRBV15
CATIVPGLAATSTDTQYF
>TRBJ2-3|TRBV20-1
CSARGPTSGTLGDTQYF
>TRBJ2-3|TRBV5-1
CASKTSGGTSTDTQYF
>TRBJ2-7|TRBV11-2
CASSLDGRGTSATYEQYF
>TRBJ2-2|TRBV3-1
CASSEGLNTGELFF
>TRBJ1-5|TRBV19
CASSKPGQGILDNQPQHF
>TRBJ2-6|TRBV2
CATGGRSSGANVLTF
>TRBJ1-6|TRBV24-1
CATSDQRQDPDSPLHF
>TRBJ2-1|TRBV18
CASSLRGGDEQFF
>TRBJ1-1|TRBV5-5
CASSWWTVMNTEAFF
>TRBJ2-7|TRBV2
CASRQGYEQYF